This T cell receptor (beta chain) emerged from a study of monozygotic twins with inflammatory bowel disease. Findings and caveats of the study: Among T cells, the various subtypes were not distinguishable.

On this clonotype: Its antigen is as yet unknown.

CDR3 length: 16 amino acids. Per the germline V gene, CDR1 is KGHDR and CDR2 is SFDVKD. TCRdb processed the 5' RACE reads again and assigns one entry to each CDR3 protein, with no DNA. The sample's table shows more than 300,000 distinct CDR3 sequences. Sequenced sample: blood. This TCR came from a human donor with ulcerative colitis or Crohn's disease, or a healthy co-twin of an affected twin (not recorded which). J is TRBJ2-2 and V is TRBV24-1; the D call of TRBD2 rests on TCRdb alone, since no DNA is present to check it. CDR3 loop: CATSESGTGNTGELFF.